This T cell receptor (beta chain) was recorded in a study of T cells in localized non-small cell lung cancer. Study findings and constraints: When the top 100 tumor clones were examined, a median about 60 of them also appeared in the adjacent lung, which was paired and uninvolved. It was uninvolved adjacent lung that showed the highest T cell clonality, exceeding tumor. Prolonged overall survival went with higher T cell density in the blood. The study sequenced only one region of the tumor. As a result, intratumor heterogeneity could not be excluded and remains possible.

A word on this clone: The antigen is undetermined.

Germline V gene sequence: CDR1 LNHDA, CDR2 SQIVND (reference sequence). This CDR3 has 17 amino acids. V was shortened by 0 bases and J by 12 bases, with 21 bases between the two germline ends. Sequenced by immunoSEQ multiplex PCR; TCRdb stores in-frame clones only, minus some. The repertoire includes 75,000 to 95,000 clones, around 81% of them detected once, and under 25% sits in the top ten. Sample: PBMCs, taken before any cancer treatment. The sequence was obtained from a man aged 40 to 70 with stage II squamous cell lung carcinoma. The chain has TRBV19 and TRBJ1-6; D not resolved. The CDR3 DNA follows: TGTGCCAGTAGTATAGAAACCTCGGGGTTCAACTTAGGACCCCTCCACTTT. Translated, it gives CASSIETSGFNLGPLHF. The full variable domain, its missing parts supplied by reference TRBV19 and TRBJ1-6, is DGGITQSPKYLFRKEGQNVTLSCEQNLNHDAMYWYRQDPGQGLRLIYYSQIVNDFQKGDIAEGYSVSREKKESFPLTVTSAQKNPTAFYLCASSIETSGFNLGPLHFGNGTRLTVT.